The clone carrying this T cell receptor beta chain has only a few counts. The protocol was immunoSEQ multiplex PCR, while the TCRdb copy is restricted to in-frame clones and leaves out a portion. The sample has over 300,000 clones, nearly 90% seen once. The J segment lost 6 bases and the V segment lost 0 bases, leaving 5 bases of the junction unmatched. Germline lookup yields CDR1 LGHNA and CDR2 YNFKEQ. CDR3 length: 16 amino acids. This sample is part of a study of blood T cell repertoires in COVID-19. The TCR was taken from a man between 18 and 35 years old with active or convalescent COVID-19. Sequences were obtained from peripheral blood. The chain employs TRBV4-2 and TRBJ1-5; 10 bases map to TRBD1. The chain's CDR3 is CASSQEGTGVGQPQHF. CDR3 DNA: TGTGCCAGCAGCCAAGAAGGGACAGGGGTTGGTCAGCCCCAGCATTTT.